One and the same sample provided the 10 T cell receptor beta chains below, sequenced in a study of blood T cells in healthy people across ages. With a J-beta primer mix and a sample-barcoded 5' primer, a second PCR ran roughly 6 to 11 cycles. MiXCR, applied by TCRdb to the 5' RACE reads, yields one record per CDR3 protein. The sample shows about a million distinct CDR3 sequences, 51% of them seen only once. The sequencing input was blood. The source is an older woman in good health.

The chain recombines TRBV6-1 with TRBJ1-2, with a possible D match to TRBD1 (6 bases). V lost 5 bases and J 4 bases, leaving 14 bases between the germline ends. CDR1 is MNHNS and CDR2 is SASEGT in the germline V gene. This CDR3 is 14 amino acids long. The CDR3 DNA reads TGTGCCAGCAGTACTTACAGGGCGGCCTATGGCTACACCTTC. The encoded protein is CASSTYRAAYGYTF.

Here the CDR3 reads CASSYSAYAQYF. The CDR3 nucleotides are TGTGCCAGCAGTTACTCCGCCTACGCGCAGTACTTC. The chain uses TRBV6-6 and TRBJ2-4; D is uncertain. The germline V and J ends were trimmed by 0 bases and 13 bases, with 10 bases remaining between them. Germline V gene lookup returns CDR1 MNHNY and CDR2 SVGAGI (reference sequence). There are 12 residues in the CDR3.

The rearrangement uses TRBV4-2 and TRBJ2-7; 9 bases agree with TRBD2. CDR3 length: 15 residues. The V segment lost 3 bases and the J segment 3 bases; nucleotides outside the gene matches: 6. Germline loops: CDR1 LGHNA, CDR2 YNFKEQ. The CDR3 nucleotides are TGTGCCAGCAGCCAGGAGGTTAGCGGGAGCTACGAGCAGTACTTC. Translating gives CASSQEVSGSYEQYF.

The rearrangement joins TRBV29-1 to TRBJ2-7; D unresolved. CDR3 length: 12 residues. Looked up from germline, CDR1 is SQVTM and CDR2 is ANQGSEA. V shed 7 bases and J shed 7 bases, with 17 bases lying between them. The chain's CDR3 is CSGRVSYDEQYF. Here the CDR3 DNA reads TGCAGCGGTAGGGTTTCCTACGATGAGCAGTACTTC.

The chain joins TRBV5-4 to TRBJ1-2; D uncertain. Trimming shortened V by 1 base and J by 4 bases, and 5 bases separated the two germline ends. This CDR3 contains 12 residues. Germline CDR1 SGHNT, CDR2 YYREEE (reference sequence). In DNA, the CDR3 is TGTGCCAGCAGCTTGAACAGCTATGGCTACACCTTC. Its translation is CASSLNSYGYTF.

In DNA, the CDR3 is TGTGCCAGCAGCTTAGCAAGCGGAGGAGCGGGAGGGTACAATGAGCAGTACTTC. The encoded protein is CASSLASGGAGGYNEQYF. The V gene is TRBV7-2, the J gene TRBJ2-5; 10 positions match TRBD2. Germline lookup yields CDR1 SGHTA and CDR2 FQGNSA. This CDR3 has 18 residues. The junction had 18 bases not matched to a gene; V was cut back by 0 bases and J by 11 bases.

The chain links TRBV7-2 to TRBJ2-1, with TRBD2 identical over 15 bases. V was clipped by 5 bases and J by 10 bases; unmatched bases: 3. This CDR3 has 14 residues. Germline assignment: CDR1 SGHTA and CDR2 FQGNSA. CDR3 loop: CASSGTSGRHEQFF. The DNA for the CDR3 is TGTGCCAGCAGCGGGACTAGCGGGAGGCACGAGCAGTTCTTC.

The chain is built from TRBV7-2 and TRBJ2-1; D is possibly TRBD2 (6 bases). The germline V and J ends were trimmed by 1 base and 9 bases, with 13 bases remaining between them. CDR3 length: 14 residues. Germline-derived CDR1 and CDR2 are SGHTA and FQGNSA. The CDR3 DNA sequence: TGTGCCAGCAGCTTAGTACTAGCCGGAGTTGAGCAGTTCTTC. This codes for CASSLVLAGVEQFF.

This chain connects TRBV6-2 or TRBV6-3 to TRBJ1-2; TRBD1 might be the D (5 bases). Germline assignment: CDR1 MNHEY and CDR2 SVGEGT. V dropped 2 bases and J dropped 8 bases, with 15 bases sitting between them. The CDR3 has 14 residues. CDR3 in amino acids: CASSYGQGYDGYTF. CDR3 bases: TGTGCCAGCAGTTACGGTCAGGGTTATGACGGCTACACCTTC.

DNA of the CDR3: TGCAGCGTTGAAGGGCGGGGGCCCTACAATGAGCAGTTCTTC. The encoded protein is CSVEGRGPYNEQFF. The rearrangement joins TRBV29-1 to TRBJ2-1, with a weak D call TRBD2 (7 bases). CDR3 size: 14 residues. The germline V gene has CDR1 SQVTM and CDR2 ANQGSEA. Between the trimmed V and J ends, which lost 1 base and 2 bases, there was a span of 9 bases.